This T cell receptor (beta chain) emerged from a study of blood T cell repertoires in COVID-19. Study-level background: Acute-phase and convalescent COVID-19 samples originated in the United States, Italy and Spain. T cells, B-cell-depleted T cells, or PBMCs provided the cDNA or gDNA that served as material.

Those enrolled in Seattle joined during active infection and were followed longitudinally afterward. The CDR3 totals 15 residues. V dropped 3 bases and J dropped 7; count of bases not matched to a gene: 8. The germline CDR1 and CDR2 sequences are MDHEN and SYDVKM. Authors' analysis steps: Reference gene primer amplification in the assay estimated nucleated cell counts. Repertoires were generated with immunoSEQ multiplex PCR, while TCRdb's copy carries only in-frame clones and drops some. V and J calls and clone size are copied from that table; D and trimming were computed from the DNA. Seen here are tens of thousands of clones, just over 85% observed once, and the top ten hold 2.6%.

The sequenced material came from peripheral blood. The TCR sequence derives from a woman older than 75 with COVID-19, enrolled during active disease. J is TRBJ2-2 and V is TRBV28; 7 positions match TRBD2. The CDR3 bases are TGTGCCAGCAGTTTCCTAGGGACTAAGTTCGGGGAGCTGTTTTTT. Protein: CASSFLGTKFGELFF. Variable domain in full (rest from reference TRBV28 and TRBJ2-2): DVKVTQSSRYLVKRTGEKVFLECVQDMDHENMFWYRQDPGLGLRLIYFSYDVKMKEKGDIPEGYSVSREKKERFSLILESASTNQTSMYLCASSFLGTKFGELFFGEGSRLTVL.